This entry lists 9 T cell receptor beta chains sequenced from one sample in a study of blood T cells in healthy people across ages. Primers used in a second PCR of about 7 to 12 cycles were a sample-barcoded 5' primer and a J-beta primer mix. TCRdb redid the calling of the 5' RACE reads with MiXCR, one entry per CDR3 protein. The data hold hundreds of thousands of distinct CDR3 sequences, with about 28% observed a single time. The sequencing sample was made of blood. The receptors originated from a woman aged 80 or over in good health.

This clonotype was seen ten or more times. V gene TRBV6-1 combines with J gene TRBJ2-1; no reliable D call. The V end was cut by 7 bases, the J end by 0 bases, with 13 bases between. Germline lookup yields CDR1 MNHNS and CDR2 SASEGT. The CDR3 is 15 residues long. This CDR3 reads CASTLQLSSYNEQFF. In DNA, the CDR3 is TGTGCCAGCACCCTACAACTGAGCTCCTACAATGAGCAGTTCTTC.

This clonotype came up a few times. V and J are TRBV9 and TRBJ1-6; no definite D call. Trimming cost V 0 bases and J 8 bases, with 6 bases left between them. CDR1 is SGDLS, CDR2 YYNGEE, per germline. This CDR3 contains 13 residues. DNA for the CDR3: TGTGCCAGCAGCGTAGTCGGGGATTCACCCCTCCACTTT. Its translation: CASSVVGDSPLHF.

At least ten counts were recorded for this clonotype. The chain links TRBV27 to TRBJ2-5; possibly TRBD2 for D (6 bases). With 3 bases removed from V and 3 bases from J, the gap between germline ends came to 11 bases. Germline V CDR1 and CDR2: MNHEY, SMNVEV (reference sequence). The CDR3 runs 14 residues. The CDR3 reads CASSFGGGEETQYF. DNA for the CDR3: TGTGCCAGCAGTTTCGGGGGTGGGGAAGAGACCCAGTACTTC.

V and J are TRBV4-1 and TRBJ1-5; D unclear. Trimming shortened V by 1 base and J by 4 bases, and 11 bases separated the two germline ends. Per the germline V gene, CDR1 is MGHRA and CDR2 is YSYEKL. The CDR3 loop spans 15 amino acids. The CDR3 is CASSQVSGPNQPQHF. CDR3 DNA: TGCGCCAGCAGCCAAGTTAGTGGCCCGAATCAGCCCCAGCATTTT.

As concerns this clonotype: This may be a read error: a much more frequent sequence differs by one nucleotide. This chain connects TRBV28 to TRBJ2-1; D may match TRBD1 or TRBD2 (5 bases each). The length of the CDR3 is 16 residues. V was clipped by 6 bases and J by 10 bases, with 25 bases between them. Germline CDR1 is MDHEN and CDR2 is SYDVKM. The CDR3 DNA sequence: TGTGCCAGCAGCCCAGGGAGTAGGACTCCCTCCTACGAGCAGTTCTTC. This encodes CASSPGSRTPSYEQFF.

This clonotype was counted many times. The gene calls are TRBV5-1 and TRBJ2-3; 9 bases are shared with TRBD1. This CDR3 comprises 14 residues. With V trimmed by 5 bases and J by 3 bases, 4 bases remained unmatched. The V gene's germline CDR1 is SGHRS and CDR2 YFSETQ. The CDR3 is CASRQGQGTDTQYF. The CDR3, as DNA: TGCGCCAGCAGGCAGGGACAGGGTACAGATACGCAGTATTTT. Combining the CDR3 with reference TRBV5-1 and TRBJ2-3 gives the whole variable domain KAGVTQTPRYLIKTRGQQVTLSCSPISGHRSVSWYQQTPGQGLQFLFEYFSETQRNKGNFPGRFSGRQFSNSRSEMNVSTLELGDSALYLCASRQGQGTDTQYFGPGTRLTVL.

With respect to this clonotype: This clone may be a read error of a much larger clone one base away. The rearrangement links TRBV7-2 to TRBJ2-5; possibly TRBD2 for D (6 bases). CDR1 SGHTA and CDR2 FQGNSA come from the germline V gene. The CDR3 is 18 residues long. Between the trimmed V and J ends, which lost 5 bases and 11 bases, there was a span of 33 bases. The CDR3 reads CASSPPRAGLTYQNEQYF. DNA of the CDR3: TGTGCCAGCAGCCCCCCCCGGGCGGGACTCACGTACCAGAATGAGCAGTACTTC.

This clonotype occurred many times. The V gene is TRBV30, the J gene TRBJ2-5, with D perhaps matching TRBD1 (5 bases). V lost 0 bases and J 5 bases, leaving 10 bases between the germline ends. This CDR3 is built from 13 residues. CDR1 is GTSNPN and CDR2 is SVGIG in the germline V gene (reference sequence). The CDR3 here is CAWSVQGTETQYF. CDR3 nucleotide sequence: TGTGCCTGGAGTGTTCAGGGAACGGAGACCCAGTACTTC.

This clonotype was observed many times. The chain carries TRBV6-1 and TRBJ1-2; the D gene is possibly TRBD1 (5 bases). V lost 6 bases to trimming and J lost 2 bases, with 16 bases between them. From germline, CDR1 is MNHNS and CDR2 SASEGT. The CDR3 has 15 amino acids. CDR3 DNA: TGTGCCAGCAGCTTGGGACCGAGATCGAACTATGGCTACACCTTC. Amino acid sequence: CASSLGPRSNYGYTF.